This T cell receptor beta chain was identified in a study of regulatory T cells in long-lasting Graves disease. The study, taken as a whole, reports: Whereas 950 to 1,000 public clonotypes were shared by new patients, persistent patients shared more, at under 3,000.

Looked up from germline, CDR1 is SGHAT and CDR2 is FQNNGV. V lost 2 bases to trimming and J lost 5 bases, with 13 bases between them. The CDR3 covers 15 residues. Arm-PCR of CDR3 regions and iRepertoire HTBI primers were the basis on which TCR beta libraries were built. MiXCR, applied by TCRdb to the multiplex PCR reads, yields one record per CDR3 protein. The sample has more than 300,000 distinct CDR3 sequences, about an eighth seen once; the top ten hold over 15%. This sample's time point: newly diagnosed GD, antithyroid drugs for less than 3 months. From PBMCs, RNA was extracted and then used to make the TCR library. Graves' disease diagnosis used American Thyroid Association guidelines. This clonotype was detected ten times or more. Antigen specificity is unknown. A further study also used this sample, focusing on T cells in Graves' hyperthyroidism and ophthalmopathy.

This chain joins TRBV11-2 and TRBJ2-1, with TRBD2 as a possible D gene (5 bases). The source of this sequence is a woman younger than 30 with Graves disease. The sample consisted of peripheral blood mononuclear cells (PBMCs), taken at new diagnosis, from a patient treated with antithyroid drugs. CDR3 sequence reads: CASSLLASPNNEQFF. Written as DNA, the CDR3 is TGTGCCAGCAGCTTATTAGCTAGCCCTAACAATGAGCAGTTCTTC.